This T cell receptor (beta chain) was profiled in a study of post-analysis software for immune sequencing data. Trimming cost V 5 bases and J 5 bases; bases outside gene matches: 10. This CDR3 has 15 amino acids. Germline-derived CDR1 and CDR2 are LGHDT and YNNKEL (reference sequence). Only a few counts were recorded for this clonotype. Its matching antigen is unknown. Study-level points and caveats: Patients showed TRBV5-6, TRBV5-1 and TRBV20-1 among roughly 5 TRBV segments more frequent than in controls.

Incorporated into the TCR beta cDNA libraries were unique molecular identifiers, which served to reduce PCR and sequencing biases. Each CDR3 protein is one row after TCRdb ran MiXCR on the PCR reads. The table has hundreds of thousands of distinct CDR3 sequences, approximately 59% seen once. This receptor was identified in a girl aged 2 to 9 with multiple sclerosis. Sequencing was carried out using blood. V and J are TRBV3-1 and TRBJ1-2; 8 bases are a match to TRBD1. The CDR3 here is CASSNRLGQAYGYTF. CDR3 nucleotides: TGTGCCAGCAGCAACCGACTGGGACAGGCTTATGGCTACACCTTC.